The next 30 T cell receptor beta chains were all read from a single sample in a study of molecular identifiers for immune sequencing clone quantification. TCRdb used MiXCR to reprocess the PCR reads, holding one entry per CDR3 protein. The data hold some 650,000 distinct CDR3 sequences, with nearly 20% observed a single time. Sequencing input: naive CD8+ T cells from blood, with Jurkat cell RNA spiked in. Subset reported: FACS-sorted CD8+CD4-CCR7+CD45RA+ naive T cells. These receptors all come from a human donor in good health. Some libraries in this study had Jurkat cell RNA spiked in.

The table lists this clonotype with many counts. The V call is TRBV20-1, the J call TRBJ1-2; 7 bases align to TRBD1. The CDR3 has 15 residues. CDR1 is DFQATT and CDR2 is SNEGSKA in the germline V gene (reference sequence). V lost 3 bases, J lost 0 bases, and 7 bases stayed unmatched. CDR3 region: CSARPRTGSNYGYTF. CDR3 DNA: TGCAGTGCTAGGCCTAGGACAGGCTCTAACTATGGCTACACCTTC.

This clonotype appeared many times. The chain links TRBV12-3 or TRBV12-4 to TRBJ2-5; TRBD2 might be the D (6 bases). This CDR3 region has 15 residues. V was clipped by 6 bases and J by 5 bases, with 19 bases between them. The CDR3 DNA reads TGTGCCAGCAGCCCCGCCGGGAGTGTCGGGGAGACCCAGTACTTC. Encoded protein: CASSPAGSVGETQYF.

Remarks on this clonotype: It may be a read error: a sequence one base away is much more abundant. The J gene is TRBJ2-1, the V gene TRBV12-3 or TRBV12-4; either TRBD1 or TRBD2 may fit D (5 bases each). This CDR3 has 15 amino acids. V was trimmed by 4 bases and J by 5 bases, leaving 15 bases between them. For the CDR3, the DNA is TGTGCCAGCAGTTCCCCCGGGGCACCGAACAATGAGCAGTTCTTC. As protein: CASSSPGAPNNEQFF.

A remark on this clonotype: With a much larger clone just one base away, this may be a read error. The J gene is TRBJ1-5, the V gene TRBV18; no clear D. Germline V lookup: CDR1 KGHSH, CDR2 LQKENI. V was clipped by 3 bases and J by 5 bases, with 14 bases between them. CDR3 length equals 15 residues. CDR3 residues: CASSPPGHPHQPQHF. DNA of the CDR3: TGTGCCAGCTCACCCCCGGGCCACCCCCATCAGCCCCAGCATTTT.

This clonotype was recorded at least ten times. V and J are TRBV20-1 and TRBJ1-1, with TRBD1 matching over 7 bases. The germline CDR1 and CDR2 sequences are DFQATT and SNEGSKA (reference sequence). J was trimmed by 5 bases and V by 0 bases; bases with no gene match: 12. The CDR3 is 16 amino acids. Here the CDR3 DNA reads TGCAGTGCTAGAGATGAAGGAATTCAGGGGGTTACTGAAGCTTTCTTT. Encoded protein: CSARDEGIQGVTEAFF.

This clonotype was observed many times. The chain has TRBV4-1 and TRBJ1-1; D might be TRBD1 (6 bases). The V gene lost 4 bases and the J gene lost 4 bases, with 13 bases spanning the gap. The germline V gene has CDR1 MGHRA and CDR2 YSYEKL. CDR3 length: 14 residues. CDR3 sequence reads: CASSPLPGATEAFF. Written as DNA, the CDR3 is TGCGCCAGCAGCCCCCTCCCAGGGGCCACTGAAGCTTTCTTT.

This sequence joins TRBV6-2 or TRBV6-3 and TRBJ2-7; 7 bases line up with TRBD1. This CDR3 comprises 16 residues. The germline V gene encodes CDR1 MNHEY and CDR2 SVGEGT. V shed 5 bases, J shed 1 base, and the junction held 11 bases outside the gene matches. The CDR3 region has the DNA TGTGCCAGCAGTGGGGGACAGTTCTCATATTCCTACGAGCAGTACTTC. It is translated as CASSGGQFSYSYEQYF.

In regard to this clonotype: A read error is possible here, since a much larger clone lies one base away. J is TRBJ1-5 and V is TRBV12-3 or TRBV12-4; tentatively, D is TRBD1 (5 bases). CDR3 length: 14 residues. The CDR3 DNA reads as TGTGCCAGCAGTTTAGGGACACGCAATCAGCCCCCGCATTTT. Translating gives CASSLGTRNQPPHF.

This clonotype has ten or more counts. The chain uses TRBV5-6 and TRBJ2-3; D call uncertain. In germline, CDR1 is SGHDT, CDR2 YYEEEE. The V end lost 5 bases, the J end lost 3 bases, and 16 bases lay between the germline ends. This CDR3 has 15 residues. CDR3 coding DNA: TGTGCCAGCAGAAACAAGATTTTAGATACAGATACGCAGTATTTT. Protein sequence: CASRNKILDTDTQYF.

This clonotype was seen ten or more times. The rearrangement joins TRBV6-5 to TRBJ2-1, with D possibly TRBD2 on 6 matching bases. The CDR3 is 15 amino acids. Germline CDR1 and CDR2: MNHEY and SVGAGI. The V and J ends lost 0 bases and 2 bases respectively, with 8 bases between them. The CDR3 here is CASSYSGGAYNEQFF. The CDR3 DNA reads TGTGCCAGCAGTTACTCCGGCGGGGCCTACAATGAGCAGTTCTTC.

This clonotype was detected a few times. CDR3 sequence (DNA): TGCGCCAGCAGCTTGTACTTTCCGGGAGGGCCAAACGAGCAGTACTTC. Residues: CASSLYFPGGPNEQYF. The chain links TRBV5-1 to TRBJ2-7; 8 bases line up with TRBD2. The CDR3 consists of 16 residues. The ends lost 1 base at V and 5 bases at J; junction bases unmatched: 11. The germline gives CDR1 SGHRS, CDR2 YFSETQ.

This sequence joins TRBV4-3 and TRBJ2-3; D is undetermined. The CDR3 is 14 residues long. From germline, CDR1 is LGHNA and CDR2 YSLEER. The ends were cut back, 1 base at V and 0 bases at J, with 5 bases in the middle. The CDR3 coding sequence is TGCGCCAGCAGCCAAGCGAGGAGCACAGATACGCAGTATTTT. Translating it yields CASSQARSTDTQYF.

This clonotype was seen at least ten times. V gene TRBV30 combines with J gene TRBJ2-1; no firm D call. Trimming removed 3 bases from V and 5 bases from J, with 11 bases in between. The germline V gene encodes CDR1 GTSNPN and CDR2 SVGIG (reference sequence). CDR3 length: 13 amino acids. In DNA form, the CDR3 reads TGTGCCTGGAGCCTAAGTATGAACAATGAGCAGTTCTTC. Translated, it gives CAWSLSMNNEQFF.

This clonotype was picked up many times. The V call is TRBV3-1, the J call TRBJ1-5, with unresolved D. Trimming removed 3 bases from V and 0 bases from J, with 9 bases in between. Germline-derived CDR1 and CDR2 are LGHDT and YNNKEL (reference sequence). This CDR3 is 15 amino acids long. In DNA, the CDR3 is TGTGCCAGCAGCCACTCCGGATATAGCAATCAGCCCCAGCATTTT. Translation gives CASSHSGYSNQPQHF.

This clonotype was found many times. CDR3 sequence: CASSLGRNYGYTF. CDR3 coding DNA: TGTGCCAGCAGTTTGGGACGGAACTATGGCTACACCTTC. The V call is TRBV12-3 or TRBV12-4, the J call TRBJ1-2; a possible D gene is TRBD1 (5 bases). The CDR3 is 13 residues long. V was trimmed by 3 bases and J by 2 bases, leaving 7 bases between them.

Turning to this clonotype: A read error may explain this, as a much larger clone is one base away. A read error is likely, as this CDR3 ends without the conserved phenylalanine or tryptophan. V and J are TRBV12-3 or TRBV12-4 and TRBJ1-5; no reliable D call. V was trimmed by 1 base and J by 5 bases, leaving 9 bases between them. The CDR3 extends over 14 amino acids. The CDR3 is CASSLVGIDQPQHL. CDR3 DNA sequence: TGTGCCAGCAGTTTAGTAGGAATTGATCAGCCCCAGCATCTT.

Note on this clonotype: This may stem from a read error, because a much larger clone lies one nucleotide away. This chain links TRBV11-2 with TRBJ2-1, with a possible D match to TRBD1 (5 bases). CDR3 length equals 15 residues. Germline V gene sequence: CDR1 SGHAT, CDR2 FQNNGV. In DNA form, the CDR3 reads TGTGCCAGCAGTCGACAGATAAGCTCGCACAATGAGCGGTTCTTC. This codes for CASSRQISSHNERFF.

This clonotype came up a few times. The CDR3 is CASSLEAREVYGYTF. The CDR3 nucleotides read TGTGCCAGCAGCTTAGAAGCCAGGGAGGTCTATGGCTACACCTTC. This chain links TRBV7-9 with TRBJ1-2; D possibly corresponds to TRBD1 (5 bases). In germline, CDR1 is SEHNR, CDR2 FQNEAQ (reference sequence). V was shortened by 1 base and J by 4 bases, with 13 bases between the two germline ends. The CDR3 is made up of 15 amino acids.

There are many counts of this clonotype. The gene calls are TRBV7-9 and TRBJ1-1, with 8 bases identical to TRBD1. Per germline, CDR1 SEHNR and CDR2 FQNEAQ (reference sequence). V was pared by 4 bases and J by 2 bases, with 9 bases of the junction left unmatched. The CDR3 sequence is 16 residues long. CDR3 coding DNA: TGTGCCAGCAGCTCGGACAGGGCGGGACCTAACACTGAAGCTTTCTTT. Its translation: CASSSDRAGPNTEAFF. The full variable domain, its missing parts supplied by reference TRBV7-9 and TRBJ1-1, is DTGVSQNPRHKITKRGQNVTFRCDPISEHNRLYWYRQTLGQGPEFLTYFQNEAQLEKSRLLSDRFSAERPKGSFSTLEIQRTEQGDSAMYLCASSSDRAGPNTEAFFGQGTRLTVV.

This clonotype was detected a few times. CDR3 residues: CASSSPPGGSQFF. The CDR3, as DNA: TGCGCCAGCAGCTCTCCGCCAGGGGGTTCCCAGTTCTTC. This rearrangement joins TRBV5-1 to TRBJ2-1; 7 positions match TRBD1. The V segment lost 3 bases and the J segment 13 bases; nucleotides outside the gene matches: 10. The CDR3 totals 13 residues. The germline V gene encodes CDR1 SGHRS and CDR2 YFSETQ. The variable domain in full, with the rest retrieved from reference TRBV5-1 and TRBJ2-1, is KAGVTQTPRYLIKTRGQQVTLSCSPISGHRSVSWYQQTPGQGLQFLFEYFSETQRNKGNFPGRFSGRQFSNSRSEMNVSTLELGDSALYLCASSSPPGGSQFFGPGTRLTVL.

Of note for this clonotype: Being one base from a much bigger clone, this may be a read error. The chain is built from TRBV19 and TRBJ2-3; 13 nucleotides match TRBD2. J gave up 5 bases and V 3 bases, and 5 bases lay outside the gene matches. Germline values: CDR1 LNHDA, CDR2 SQIVND (reference sequence). The CDR3 is 16 amino acids. The chain's CDR3 is CASSIVLAGGLDTQYF. The CDR3 DNA reads as TGTGCCAGTAGTATTGTACTAGCGGGGGGGCTAGATACGCAGTATTTT. The full variable domain, with the rest looked up from reference TRBV19 and TRBJ2-3, is DGGITQSPKYLFRKEGQNVTLSCEQNLNHDAMYWYRQDPGQGLRLIYYSQIVNDFQKGDIAEGYSVSREKKESFPLTVTSAQKNPTAFYLCASSIVLAGGLDTQYFGPGTRLTVL.

This clonotype has a handful of counts. The chain links TRBV4-3 to TRBJ2-7, with TRBD2 matching 10 bases. The CDR3 has 16 residues. J gave up 3 bases and V 0 bases, and 5 bases lay outside the gene matches. CDR1 and CDR2 (germline): LGHNA, YSLEER. The CDR3 DNA is TGCGCCAGCAGCCAAGATACTAGCGGGACGGTCTACGAGCAGTACTTC. Its translation is CASSQDTSGTVYEQYF.

This clonotype has at least ten counts. This chain connects TRBV11-2 to TRBJ2-7; D might be TRBD1 (5 bases). In germline, CDR1 is SGHAT, CDR2 FQNNGV. Trimming took off 5 bases at V and 4 bases at J, with 15 bases between the two ends. CDR3 length: 14 amino acids. CDR3 residues: CASSDRGALYEQYF. As DNA, the CDR3 is TGTGCCAGCAGCGATAGGGGTGCCCTTTACGAGCAGTACTTC.

V usage is TRBV28 and J usage is TRBJ2-3; D not certain. The CDR3 extends over 16 amino acids. Germline V gives CDR1 MDHEN, CDR2 SYDVKM. The germline V and J ends were trimmed by 7 bases and 5 bases, with 22 bases remaining between them. This CDR3 is CASNPEAGPGRDTQYF. The CDR3 nucleotides read TGTGCCAGCAACCCAGAGGCAGGACCCGGCAGAGATACGCAGTATTTT.

The rearrangement links TRBV7-9 to TRBJ2-1, with TRBD2 identical over 9 bases. V dropped 4 bases and J dropped 4; count of bases not matched to a gene: 5. The CDR3 has 15 amino acids. Germline values: CDR1 SEHNR, CDR2 FQNEAQ (reference sequence). CDR3 coding DNA: TGTGCCAGCAGCTCCCATAGCGGGGGATACAATGAGCAGTTCTTC. Translating gives CASSSHSGGYNEQFF.

The chain links TRBV27 to TRBJ2-3; D assignment may be TRBD1 or TRBD2 (6 bases each). The germline V and J ends were trimmed by 1 base and 2 bases, with 13 bases remaining between them. The V gene's germline CDR1 is MNHEY and CDR2 SMNVEV (reference sequence). The CDR3 length is 16 residues. CDR3 coding DNA: TGTGCCAGCAGTTTATATCGGGGGCCATTCACAGATACGCAGTATTTT. It specifies CASSLYRGPFTDTQYF.

This clonotype was seen ten or more times. The chain has TRBV12-3 or TRBV12-4 and TRBJ2-5; D gene uncertain. V shed 5 bases and J shed 0 bases, with 10 bases lying between them. The CDR3 runs to 14 residues. The CDR3 bases are TGTGCCAGCAGTGCAAGCTCCGACCAAGAGACCCAGTACTTC. It translates to CASSASSDQETQYF.

Regarding this clonotype: This may come from a read error, since a much larger clone is one base off. The chain is built from TRBV27 and TRBJ2-3; TRBD2 matches at 12 bases. Germline trimming cut 4 bases from V and 0 bases from J; bases unmatched to any gene: 5. The CDR3 runs to 17 residues. Germline lookup yields CDR1 MNHEY and CDR2 SMNVEV (reference sequence). The CDR3 protein is CASSSGLAGLSTDTQYF. The CDR3 region has the DNA TGTGCCAGCAGTTCCGGACTAGCGGGACTTAGCACAGATACGCAGTATTTT.

Worth noting for this clonotype: Germline is not matched at one junction end, which may reflect a read error. The chain employs TRBV13 and TRBJ2-2; a possible D gene is TRBD2 (5 bases). Germline V CDR1 and CDR2: PRHDT, FYEKMQ (reference sequence). The CDR3 is 15 amino acids. CDR3 region: CASNLEEEVTGELFF. CDR3 sequence (DNA): TGTGCCAGCAACTTAGAAGAGGAGGTCACCGGGGAGCTGTTTTTT.

On this clonotype itself: Relative to the germline gene, one junction end is altered; a read error may explain this. V is TRBV6-5 and J is TRBJ2-7; D uncertain. The CDR3 contains 13 residues. The germline V gene encodes CDR1 MNHEY and CDR2 SVGAGI. In nucleotides, the CDR3 is TGTGCCAGCAGTTACCCACGGTCGCACGAGAAGTACTTC. Protein sequence: CASSYPRSHEKYF.